This T cell receptor beta chain was captured in a study of T cell clonotyping in hematopoietic cell transplantation. Notes on this clone: The antigen remains undetermined.

Whole-study results and caveats: Pathologically expanded recipient clonotypes increased progressively from day 30 to day 180 as diversity fell. Broader posttransplant TCR repertoire diversity was predicted by graft donor and pretransplant recipient Inverse Simpson Index values. Few recipient clonotypes overlapped donors; over 95% were de novo at given depth. Without cell sorting, CD4 versus CD8 contributions remain unresolved.

Assay: immunoSEQ multiplex PCR; the TCRdb copy retains only in-frame clones and omits some. Here the sample spans about 7,400 clones, 70% to 90% being singletons. The CDR3 is 15 residues long. Germline V gene data show CDR1 as SGHRS and CDR2 as YFSETQ. V lost 5 bases, J lost 0 bases, and 14 bases lay in between. Described time point: recipient sample about 28 days before transplant, after cytoreduction. Sample: peripheral blood mononuclear cells, taken before stem cell transplant. This sequence was found in a man in his fifties or sixties with acute myeloid leukemia. Some clones in this sample may be carry-over from other donors' samples. The chain employs TRBV5-1 and TRBJ1-2; no firm D call. The CDR3 loop reads CASSLSGSTNYGYTF. The CDR3 DNA is TGCGCCAGCAGTTTGTCGGGGTCTACTAACTATGGCTACACCTTC.